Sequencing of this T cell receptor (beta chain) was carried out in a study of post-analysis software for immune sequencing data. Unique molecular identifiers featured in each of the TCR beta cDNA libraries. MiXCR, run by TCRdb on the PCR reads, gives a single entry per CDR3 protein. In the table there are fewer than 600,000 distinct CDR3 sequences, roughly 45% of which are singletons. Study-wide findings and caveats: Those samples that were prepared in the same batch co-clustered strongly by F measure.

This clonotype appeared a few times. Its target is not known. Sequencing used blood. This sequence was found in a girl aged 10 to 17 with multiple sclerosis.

CDR3 sequence (DNA): TGTGCCAGCAGCCCTAACAGTCAAACCTACGAGCAGTACTTC. This gives the protein CASSPNSQTYEQYF. The genes are TRBV7-9 and TRBJ2-7; D gene unclear. Germline V lookup: CDR1 SEHNR, CDR2 FQNEAQ (reference sequence). Trimming shortened V by 5 bases and J by 2 bases, and 13 bases separated the two germline ends. This CDR3 has 14 residues.